This section outlines one TCR beta chain sequence together with its context. Only a few counts were recorded for this clonotype. Its recognized antigen is unknown. Base qualities are not recorded, but no much larger clone differs from it by a single base. This entry comes from a study of blood T cells in healthy people across ages (dated by TCRdb to 2014 to 2015). As for the study more broadly: In model experiments, template switching captured about one uniquely barcoded TCR beta cDNA molecule for every two T cells. To avoid experimental bias, donors of different ages were distributed randomly across sequencing lanes. Age-related changes in TCR beta repertoire diversity were measured in the study by deep sequencing normalized with unique cDNA molecular identifiers. For two donors (one aged 18 to 29 and one aged 80 or older), the study analyzed two additional independent replicas of 1 million unique cDNA reads from the same blood draw. The donors were divided into four age groups: young (average about 15 years), middle-aged (approximately 42), aged (around 67) and long-lived (about 84).

Trimmed from V: 5 bases; trimmed from J: 8 bases; junction bases lacking a gene match: 12. Looking up the germline V gene yields CDR1 SGHTA and CDR2 FQGTGA. The CDR3 holds 15 amino acids from the cysteine to the phenylalanine. The DNA shown is the 45-base CDR3, in frame from base 1. Preparation of the library involved 5' RACE. TCRdb names Illumina HiSeq 2500 as the instrument used. A second 7 to 11 cycle PCR used a sample-barcoded 5' primer and a J-beta primer mix. A unique molecular identifier was introduced onto each TCR beta cDNA molecule by a template-switch 5' adaptor carrying 12 random nucleotides. Each sample yielded at least 2.5 million CDR3-containing paired-end reads. All of the RNA was converted into first-strand cDNA using the Mint cDNA synthesis kit, with a TRBC-specific oligonucleotide serving as the primer. Following uracil-DNA glycosylase treatment, a first 18-cycle PCR with universal primers M1SS and BC2_uni_R was performed on all cDNA. The study's processing was this. Normalization of each sample was performed by random selection of 1 million high-quality reads, each carrying a distinct molecular identifier. Instead of being binned into consensus sequences, reads with shared molecular identifiers were discarded. MiTCR, with a Q25 quality threshold and the strictest error-elimination algorithm, was used for CDR3 identification, clonotype clustering and error correction. A nonparametric unseen species model with Euler transformation was used to estimate a lower bound on total TCR beta diversity. The public reads were reanalyzed by TCRdb: fastp trimming at Q25, MiXCR alignment, in-frame beta chains only. Here each entry gathers all rows of one CDR3 protein and keeps the most common genes and DNA. TCRdb's processing, not the authors' own work, is the source of the V and J calls. This sample holds about 1.6 million distinct CDR3 sequences; around 36% were observed only once. 10% to 12% of the sample lies in the top ten.

General findings and caveats noted by the study authors: The percentage of naive T cells measured by flow cytometry correlated strongly with observed TCR beta diversity. Because the CMV infection status of the donors was unknown, age-related changes in expanded clonotypes may potentially have been confounded. Compared with the aged group, the long-lived group had more naive CD4+ T cells, fewer expanded clones and increased TCR diversity, a pattern suggesting age selection. Observed TCR beta diversity per million T cells fell roughly linearly with age, and a significant reduction was already apparent by age roughly 40. Conclusive comparison of naive and antigen-experienced compartments was prevented by the profiling of bulk unsorted PBMCs. Total diversity estimates from one million sequenced T cells were considered lower bounds and underestimates.

Systemically healthy Caucasian individuals from Russia, approximately 39 in total and aged about 6 to 95 years, were included as donors. Approximately 11 milliliters of peripheral blood were drawn from each donor into EDTA-treated Vacutainer tubes. Ficoll-Paque density-gradient centrifugation was used to isolate PBMCs, with at least 6 million per sample. Total RNA was extracted from PBMCs with Trizol reagent, with at least 5.5 micrograms obtained per sample. The percentages of naive CD45RAhigh/CD27high T cells were determined by flow cytometry on a PBMC aliquot from every donor. The sequence was obtained from a woman in her 30s in good health. The sample comprised blood. The rearranged segments are TRBV7-3 and TRBJ2-1, with 7 junctional bases fitting TRBD2. The DNA sequence follows: TGTGCCAGCAGCCTCAGCGGGGCCCAAGGGGATGAGCAGTTCTTC. Translated, this is CASSLSGAQGDEQFF.